This T cell receptor beta chain was observed in a study of blood T cell repertoires in COVID-19. Study-level background: Sites across the United States, Italy and Spain contributed samples from acute and convalescent COVID-19. T cells, B-cell-depleted T cells, or PBMCs supplied cDNA or gDNA.

Original processing notes: The assay estimated nucleated cells by amplifying reference gene primers. Clones were sequenced by immunoSEQ multiplex PCR, and TCRdb holds only the in-frame ones, with some missing. V and J calls and clone size are those listed in that table; D and trimming were worked out from the DNA. The sample comprises about 260,000 clones, more than 75% of which are singletons, and roughly 5.6% rests with the top ten. Germline CDR1 is SEHNR and CDR2 is FQNEAQ (reference sequence). This CDR3 region has 15 residues. The J segment lost 2 bases and the V segment lost 5 bases, leaving 7 bases of the junction unmatched.

The V gene is TRBV7-9, the J gene TRBJ1-2; 8 bases fit TRBD1. This clonotype originated in an older woman with COVID-19, enrolled during active disease. Source material: peripheral blood. The CDR3 sequence: CASSPRRTGNYGYTF. CDR3 in DNA: TGTGCCAGCAGCCCGAGAAGGACAGGGAACTATGGCTACACCTTC.